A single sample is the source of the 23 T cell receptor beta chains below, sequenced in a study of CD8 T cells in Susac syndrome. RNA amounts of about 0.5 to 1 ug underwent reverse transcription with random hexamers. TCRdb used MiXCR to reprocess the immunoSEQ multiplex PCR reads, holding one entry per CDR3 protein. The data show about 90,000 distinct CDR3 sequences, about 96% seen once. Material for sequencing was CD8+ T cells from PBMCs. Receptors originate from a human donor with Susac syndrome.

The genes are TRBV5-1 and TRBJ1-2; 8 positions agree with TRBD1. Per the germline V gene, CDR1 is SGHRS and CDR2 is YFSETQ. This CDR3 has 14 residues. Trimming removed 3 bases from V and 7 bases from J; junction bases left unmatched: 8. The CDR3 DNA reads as TGCGCCAGCAGCTCGGACAGGGATATTTTTGGCTACACCTTC. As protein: CASSSDRDIFGYTF. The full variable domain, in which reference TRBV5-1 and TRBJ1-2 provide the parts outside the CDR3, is KAGVTQTPRYLIKTRGQQVTLSCSPISGHRSVSWYQQTPGQGLQFLFEYFSETQRNKGNFPGRFSGRQFSNSRSEMNVSTLELGDSALYLCASSSDRDIFGYTFGSGTRLTVV.

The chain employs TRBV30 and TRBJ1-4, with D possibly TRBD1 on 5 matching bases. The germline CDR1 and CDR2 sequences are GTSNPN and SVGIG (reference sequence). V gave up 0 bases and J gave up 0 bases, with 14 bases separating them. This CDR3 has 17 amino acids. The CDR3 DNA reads TGTGCCTGGAGTGTAATCTCGGGGGTGGCAACTAATGAAAAACTGTTTTTT. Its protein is CAWSVISGVATNEKLFF.

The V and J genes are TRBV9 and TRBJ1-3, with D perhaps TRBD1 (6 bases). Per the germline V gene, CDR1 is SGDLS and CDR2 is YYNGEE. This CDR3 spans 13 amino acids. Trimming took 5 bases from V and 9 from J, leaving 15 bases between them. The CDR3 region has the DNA TGTGCCAGCAGAGGACAGTCCGGGGGCACCATATATTTT. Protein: CASRGQSGGTIYF.

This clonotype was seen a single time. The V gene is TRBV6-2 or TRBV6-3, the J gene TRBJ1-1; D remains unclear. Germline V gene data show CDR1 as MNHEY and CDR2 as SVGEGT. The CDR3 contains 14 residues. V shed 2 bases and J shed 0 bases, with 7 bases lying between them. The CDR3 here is CASSYGQVNTEAFF. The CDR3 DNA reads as TGTGCCAGCAGTTACGGGCAGGTGAACACTGAAGCTTTCTTT.

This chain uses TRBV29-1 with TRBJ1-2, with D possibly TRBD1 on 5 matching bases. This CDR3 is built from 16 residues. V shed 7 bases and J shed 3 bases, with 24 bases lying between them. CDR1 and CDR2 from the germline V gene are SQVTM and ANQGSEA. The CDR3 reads CSALGRMGESDYGYTF. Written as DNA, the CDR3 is TGCAGCGCTTTGGGACGGATGGGGGAGAGTGACTATGGCTACACCTTC.

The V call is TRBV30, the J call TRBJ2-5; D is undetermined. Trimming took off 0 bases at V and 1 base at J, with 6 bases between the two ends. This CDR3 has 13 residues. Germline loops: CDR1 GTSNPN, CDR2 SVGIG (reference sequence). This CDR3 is CAWSVRSQETQYF. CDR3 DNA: TGTGCCTGGAGTGTTAGGTCCCAAGAGACCCAGTACTTC. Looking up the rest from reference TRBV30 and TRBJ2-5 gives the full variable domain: SQTIHQWPATLVQPVGSPLSLECTVEGTSNPNLYWYRQAAGRGLQLLFYSVGIGQISSEVPQNLSASRPQDRQFILSSKKLLLSDSGFYLCAWSVRSQETQYFGPGTRLLVL.

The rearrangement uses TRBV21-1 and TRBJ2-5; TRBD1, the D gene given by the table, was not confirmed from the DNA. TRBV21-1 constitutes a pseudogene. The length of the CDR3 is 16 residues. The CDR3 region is CASTASWTGYAETQYF. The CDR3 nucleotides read TGTGCCAGCACCGCATCCTGGACAGGATACGCAGAGACCCAGTACTTC.

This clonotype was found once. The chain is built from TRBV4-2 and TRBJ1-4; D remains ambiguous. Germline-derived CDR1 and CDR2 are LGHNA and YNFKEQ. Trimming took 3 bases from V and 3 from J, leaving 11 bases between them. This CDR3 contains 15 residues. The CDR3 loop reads CASSQHKAANEKLFF. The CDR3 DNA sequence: TGTGCCAGCAGCCAGCACAAAGCGGCTAATGAAAAACTGTTTTTT.

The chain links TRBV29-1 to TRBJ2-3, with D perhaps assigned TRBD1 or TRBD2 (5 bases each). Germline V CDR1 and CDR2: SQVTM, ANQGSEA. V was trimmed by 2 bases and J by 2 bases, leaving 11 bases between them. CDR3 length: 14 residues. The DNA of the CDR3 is TGCAGCGTTGAATTTTGGGGGACCACAGATACGCAGTATTTT. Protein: CSVEFWGTTDTQYF.

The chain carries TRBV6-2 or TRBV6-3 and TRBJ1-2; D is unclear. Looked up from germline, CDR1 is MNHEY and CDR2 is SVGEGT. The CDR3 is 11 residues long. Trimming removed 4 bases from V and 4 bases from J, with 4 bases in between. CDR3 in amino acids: CASSFSYGYTF. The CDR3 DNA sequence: TGTGCCAGCAGTTTTTCCTATGGCTACACCTTC.

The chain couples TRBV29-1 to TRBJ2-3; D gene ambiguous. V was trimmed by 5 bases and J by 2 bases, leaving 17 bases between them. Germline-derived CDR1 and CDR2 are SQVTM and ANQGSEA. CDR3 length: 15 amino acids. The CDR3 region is CSVQRVVAPTDTQYF. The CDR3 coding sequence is TGCAGCGTTCAAAGGGTGGTAGCCCCCACAGATACGCAGTATTTT.

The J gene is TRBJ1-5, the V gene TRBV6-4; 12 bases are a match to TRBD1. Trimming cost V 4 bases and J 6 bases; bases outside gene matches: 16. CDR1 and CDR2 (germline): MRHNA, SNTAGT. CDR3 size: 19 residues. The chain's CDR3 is CASSARGGTGGEVAQPQHF. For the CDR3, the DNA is TGTGCCAGCAGTGCTCGGGGAGGGACAGGGGGCGAGGTAGCTCAGCCCCAGCATTTT.

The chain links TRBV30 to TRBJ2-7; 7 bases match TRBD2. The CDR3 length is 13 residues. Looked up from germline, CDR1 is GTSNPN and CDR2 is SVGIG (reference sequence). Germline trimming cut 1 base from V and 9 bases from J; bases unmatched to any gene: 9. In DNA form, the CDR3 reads TGTGCCTGGAGTGCCCTCGAGGGGACTATGCAGTACTTC. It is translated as CAWSALEGTMQYF. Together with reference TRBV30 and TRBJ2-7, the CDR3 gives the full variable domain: SQTIHQWPATLVQPVGSPLSLECTVEGTSNPNLYWYRQAAGRGLQLLFYSVGIGQISSEVPQNLSASRPQDRQFILSSKKLLLSDSGFYLCAWSALEGTMQYFGPGTRLTVT.

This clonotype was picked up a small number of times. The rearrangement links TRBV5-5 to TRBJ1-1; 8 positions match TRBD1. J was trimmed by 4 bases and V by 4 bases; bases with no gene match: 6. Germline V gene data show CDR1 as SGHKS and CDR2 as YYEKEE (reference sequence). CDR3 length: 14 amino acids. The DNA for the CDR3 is TGTGCCAGCAGCCCACGGACAGGGTTCACTGAAGCTTTCTTT. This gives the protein CASSPRTGFTEAFF.

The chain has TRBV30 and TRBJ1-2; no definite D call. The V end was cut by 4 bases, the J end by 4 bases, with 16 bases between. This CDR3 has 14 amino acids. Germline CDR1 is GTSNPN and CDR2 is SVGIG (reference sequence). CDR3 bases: TGTGCCTGGAAGGAGTTTAGTAACGCCTATGGCTACACCTTC. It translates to CAWKEFSNAYGYTF.

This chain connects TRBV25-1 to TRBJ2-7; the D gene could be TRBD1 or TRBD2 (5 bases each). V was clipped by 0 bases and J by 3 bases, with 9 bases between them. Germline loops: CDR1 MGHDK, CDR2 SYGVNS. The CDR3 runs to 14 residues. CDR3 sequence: CASSEYGGLYEQYF. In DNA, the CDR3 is TGTGCCAGCAGTGAATATGGGGGTCTCTACGAGCAGTACTTC.

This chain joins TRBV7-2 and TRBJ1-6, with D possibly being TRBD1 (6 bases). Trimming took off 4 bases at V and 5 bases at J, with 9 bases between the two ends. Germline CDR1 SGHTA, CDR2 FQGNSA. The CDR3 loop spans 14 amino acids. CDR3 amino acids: CASSSDSNNSPLHF. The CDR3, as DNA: TGTGCCAGCAGCTCGGACAGTAATAATTCACCCCTCCACTTT.

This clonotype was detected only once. CDR3 DNA: TGTGCCAGCAGCTCCAGCTCGGAAAGCTACACCTTC. Translated, it gives CASSSSSESYTF. The chain combines TRBV11-2 with TRBJ1-2; D gene uncertain. The germline V gene encodes CDR1 SGHAT and CDR2 FQNNGV. V dropped 4 bases and J dropped 9 bases, with 12 bases sitting between them. The CDR3 contains 12 residues. Drawing the rest from reference TRBV11-2 and TRBJ1-2, the complete variable domain is EAGVAQSPRYKIIEKRQSVAFWCNPISGHATLYWYQQILGQGPKLLIQFQNNGVVDDSQLPKDRFSAERLKGVDSTLKIQPAKLEDSAVYLCASSSSSESYTFGSGTRLTVV.

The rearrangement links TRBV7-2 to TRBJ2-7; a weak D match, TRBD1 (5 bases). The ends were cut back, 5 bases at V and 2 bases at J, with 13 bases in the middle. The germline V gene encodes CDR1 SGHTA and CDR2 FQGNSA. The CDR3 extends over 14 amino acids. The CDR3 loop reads CASSGSDRPYEQYF. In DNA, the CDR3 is TGTGCCAGCAGCGGGTCCGACAGACCCTACGAGCAGTACTTC.

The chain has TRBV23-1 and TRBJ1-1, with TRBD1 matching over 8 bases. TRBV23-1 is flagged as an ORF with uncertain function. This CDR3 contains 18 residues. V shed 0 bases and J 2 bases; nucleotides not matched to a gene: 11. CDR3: CASSQSRQGARGNTEAFF. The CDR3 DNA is TGCGCCAGCAGTCAATCGAGGCAGGGGGCGCGGGGAAACACTGAAGCTTTCTTT.

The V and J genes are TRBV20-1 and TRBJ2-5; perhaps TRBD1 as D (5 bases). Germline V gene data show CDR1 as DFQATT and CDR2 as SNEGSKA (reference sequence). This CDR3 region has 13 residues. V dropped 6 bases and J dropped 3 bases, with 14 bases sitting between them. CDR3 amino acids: CSAPRQRKETQYF. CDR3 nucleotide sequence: TGCAGTGCCCCTAGACAGCGTAAAGAGACCCAGTACTTC.

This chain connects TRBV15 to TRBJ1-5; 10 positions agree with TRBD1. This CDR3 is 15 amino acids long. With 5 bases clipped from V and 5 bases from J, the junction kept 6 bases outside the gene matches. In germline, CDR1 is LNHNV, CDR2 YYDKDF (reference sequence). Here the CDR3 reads CATSAPGQGHQPQHF. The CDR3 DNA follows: TGTGCCACCAGCGCCCCGGGACAGGGGCATCAGCCCCAGCATTTT.

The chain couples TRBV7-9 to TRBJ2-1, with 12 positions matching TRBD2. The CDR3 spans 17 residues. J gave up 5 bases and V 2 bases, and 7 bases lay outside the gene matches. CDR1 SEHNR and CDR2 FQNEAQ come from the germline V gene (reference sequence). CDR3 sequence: CASSLPSGGASHNEQFF. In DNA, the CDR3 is TGTGCCAGCAGCTTACCTAGCGGGGGGGCTTCCCACAATGAGCAGTTCTTC.